This T cell receptor (beta chain) was recorded in a study of blood T cell repertoires in COVID-19. Study summary: Samples representing acute and convalescent COVID-19 were sourced from the United States, Italy and Spain. In each case, the material was cDNA or gDNA derived from T cells, B-cell-depleted T cells, or PBMCs.

Original processing notes: Quantification of nucleated cells was approximated via reference gene primer amplification. Assay used: immunoSEQ multiplex PCR; TCRdb lists only in-frame clones, some missing. V, J and clone size reflect that table, while D and trimming were determined from the DNA. The table records a few hundred thousand clones, approximately 91% of them present only once. There are 15 residues in the CDR3. Between the trimmed V and J ends, which lost 1 base and 2 bases, there was a span of 9 bases. Germline V gives CDR1 SNHLY, CDR2 FYNNEI. The chain is built from TRBV2 and TRBJ1-5; D is ambiguous. This receptor was obtained from a woman aged 25-40 years with COVID-19, enrolled during active disease. Sequences were obtained from peripheral blood. The CDR3 DNA follows: TGTGCCAGCAGTGAAGGAGGGCCGGGCAATCAGCCCCAGCATTTT. Its protein product is CASSEGGPGNQPQHF.